Given below is one T cell receptor beta chain in context. Its antigen target is currently unknown. The sample holds no much larger clone one base away, and base qualities are not on file. The sample is drawn from a study of cytomegalovirus exposure and HLA in healthy donors (dated by TCRdb to about 2017). Study-wide context: An earlier analysis of roughly 570 of the donors reported 276 Gb of sequence data and 95 million to 120 million unique TCR beta sequences obtained from about 179 million T cells. Roughly 300 gigabases of sequencing data and 91 million or so unique TCR sequences made up an early release that covered over 550 HLA-typed donors. Among the roughly 400 genotyped donors, approximately 77% belonged to the genetic ancestry cluster associated with self-reported Caucasian donors. The aim of the study was to test whether cataloging public T cell receptors could identify signatures of past pathogen exposure. Using immunosequencing, the study profiled T cell repertoires from around 680 subjects and related those repertoires to cytomegalovirus serostatus. Besides the first cohort of around 670 subjects, a separate validation cohort made up of about 120 different subjects was used. High-throughput TCR immunosequencing, statistical association of individual TCRs with disease status, and machine learning were combined to predict cytomegalovirus infection status. A later analysis re-examined previously published TCR beta repertoires from 500 to 700 donors and added high-resolution HLA genotyping to investigate patterns of TCR occurrence. Rather than using new phenotypic data, the later analysis identified candidate immune exposures from TCR beta sequences and from how often those sequences occurred across donors. An earlier analysis of fewer than 750 of the donors used high-throughput TCR beta sequencing to judge whether each TCR beta V gene segment behaved as functional or pseudogenic. Donor age, sex, ethnicity and CMV serostatus were compiled alongside the repertoire data. A later genetic analysis took genome-wide SNP genotypes for about 60% of the roughly 670 donors and used that subset as a discovery cohort. Every discovery cohort repertoire had been produced on one sequencing platform. HLA typing included class I and class II loci at four-digit resolution. Typing coverage varied by locus: roughly 629-640 donors for A, B, C, DRB1 and DQB1; around 560 for DQA1; more than 600 for DPA1; approximately 470 for DPB1. Several DR-DQ haplotypes were treated as single units for association and clustering because of strong linkage in the cohort. Across around 400 genotyped donors of the cohort, an average of roughly 250,000 unique TCR beta nucleotide sequences per donor were sequenced, and around 19% of those sequences were non-productive.

The CDR3 contains 15 residues, cysteine and phenylalanine counted. Of the read, only the CDR3 DNA is kept; its 45 bases are in frame from base 1. Unmatched junction bases come to 7, with V trimmed by 4 bases and J by 3 bases. CDR1 is given as SGHRS and CDR2 as YFSETQ, both from the germline V gene. The cohort consisted of 666 healthy bone marrow donors. At the time of sampling, every cohort member was nominally healthy, though immune exposures that went unrecorded were likely present. The donor was CMV seropositive and belonged to the group of 250 to 350 seropositive cohort members. A peripheral blood sample was collected from each donor, and TCR beta sequencing was performed on peripheral blood mononuclear cells. Genomic DNA extraction from the blood cell samples was performed with the Qiagen DNeasy Blood Extraction Kit. Overall study outcomes, separate from this receptor: A cluster of highly shared sequence variants was judged likely to represent a technical artifact of the sequencing pipeline. Specific HLA alleles were associated with roughly 17,000 TCR beta sequences at a false discovery rate of 0.05 in a later analysis. Several of the top co-occurrence clusters appeared to be linked to parvovirus B19, influenza, CMV and Epstein-Barr virus, according to a later analysis. In a later genetic analysis, a missense DCLRE1C variant was associated with V-gene and J-gene trimming of TCR beta chains, and the association was replicated in an independent cohort. Strong co-occurrence of HLA alleles, especially DR and DQ, made assigning TCR associations to individual alleles difficult. The study gave a list of 150 to 200 TCR beta chains associated with cytomegalovirus. In an earlier analysis of about 540 of the donors, most TCR beta V segments were observed in productive rearrangements about 87% or about 30% of the time, broadly matching IMGT annotations. The earlier analysis of 450 to 700 of the donors excluded some 15 rarely observed V segments, including chromosome 9 orphons, because counts were too low. Compared with equally common non-associated chains, HLA-associated TCR beta chains in a later analysis were more clonally expanded and had lower generation probabilities. In a later analysis, the rate of TCR association differed among HLA loci, with DRB1 alleles having the most associated TCRs and HLA-C alleles having the fewest. Some IMGT-functional V segments, including TRBV6-2 and TRBV6-3, could not be distinguished by the 87-base-pair reads and were therefore excluded. Sequencing depth was assumed to be roughly uniform across donors in the presence/absence analyses, though that assumption may not hold. CMV serostatus was the only immune exposure information available for the cohort. A further reported finding was that TCR beta sequences accurately predicted the HLA-A and HLA-B alleles for most subjects in the first cohort. In both the original and validation cohorts, the classifier was reported to diagnose cytomegalovirus status with high specificity and sensitivity. In a later genetic analysis, fewer N-insertions in productive TCRs were reported among donors in an Asian-associated ancestry cluster than the roughly 700-donor mean. Correlated functional status among segregating V segments might be attributable to linkage disequilibrium, but an unknown experimental factor could not be ruled out. Because HLA typing was unavailable for some donors at each locus, only the typed subset was used in association tests. In vitro tests confirmed that a few of the cytomegalovirus-associated TCR beta chains recognize cytomegalovirus antigens. Most TCR sequences were seen in very few donors, while some public TCRs were found in many individuals. This cohort had only TCR beta chains sequenced, and the lack of alpha or paired-chain data limited which features could be detected. It was suggested by the authors that the approach could potentially be generalized to other disease states and immunological phenotypes. Most CMV-associated TCR beta chains appeared to be HLA-restricted in a later analysis, and the HLA associations seemed to be driven largely by CMV exposure.

The method was the immunoSEQ multiplex PCR assay. A mixture of 60 forward primers for TCR Vbeta segments and 13 reverse primers for TCR Jbeta segments was used in the multiplex PCR. Amplification of the CDR3 region of rearranged TCR beta genes was performed with a multiplex PCR assay on genomic DNA. The amplified TCR beta libraries were sequenced on the Illumina HiSeq System as 87-base-pair reads. The study's own analysis went as follows. A later analysis tallied around 87 million unique TCR beta chains across the 666 repertoires, and some 12 million of those chains were shared by two or more donors. To remove PCR and sequencing errors, raw reads were error-corrected and collapsed into unique sequences using a nearest-neighbor algorithm that merged closely related sequences. To assign V, D and J gene segments, CDR3 sequences were aligned to IMGT reference sequences. For a sequence to be retained, a match of at least six nucleotides was required to both a V gene segment and a J gene segment. A rearrangement counted as productive if the CDR3 had no stop codons and remained in frame with V and J, and every other rearrangement counted as non-productive. Following IMGT convention, CDR3 was defined as the stretch from the second conserved V-encoded cysteine to the conserved J-encoded phenylalanine. The earlier analysis of about 590 of the donors excluded sequences that lacked an unambiguous match to a single V gene segment. In an earlier analysis of 500 to 750 of the donors, V segments were called functional above 56.7% productive rearrangements and were called segregating when the between-donor standard deviation exceeded 5%. A statistical classification framework was developed to diagnose cytomegalovirus status using the catalog of TCR beta chain sequences. In a later analysis, TCR nucleotide sequences were compared against IMGT/GENE-DB human TR gene sequences so that V and J genes could be assigned. The TCRdist pipeline was used in a later analysis to assign CDR3 sequences and most-parsimonious VDJ recombination scenarios. In a later analysis, every TCR beta chain was defined by the combination of its CDR3 amino acid sequence and its V-gene family, and reads without a unique V-gene family were dropped. As a way to deal with suspected cross-contamination and a sequencing artifact, a later analysis dropped hundreds of nucleotide sequences that were highly shared and had low generation probability. A later analysis calculated a clonal expansion index for each public chain from normalized within-repertoire ranks of inferred template counts. In a later analysis, generation probabilities were computed with a VDJ recombination model fitted to out-of-frame rearrangements, and the resulting probabilities were checked against IGoR. In a later analysis, TCR-TCR, TCR-HLA and TCR-CMV co-occurrence was scored with hypergeometric tests, and a repertoire-size bias correction was applied to TCR pairs. To estimate false discovery rates, a later analysis permuted the HLA or CMV assignments 20 times. In a later analysis, co-occurring TCRs were grouped using DBSCAN, with TCRdist sequence similarity added in when clustering inside HLA-allele-positive subsets. Repertoires with fewer than 30,000 or more than 120,000 public chains, plus five repertoires with anomalous nucleotide sharing, were excluded from co-occurrence clustering. Not all clones reach the TCRdb copy of this immuneACCESS table, which keeps in-frame sequences only. Checked studies attribute under half of the gap to unresolved V genes and leave the rest unexplained. That table supplies the V and J calls and clone size; D and trimming were determined from the DNA. This sample is represented by tens of thousands of clones; about 76% of them were singletons. Around a tenth of the sample rests with the top ten.

Specimen: PBMCs. The sequence was obtained from a man aged 30 to 45 in good health and CMV-seropositive. The chain was built from TRBV5-1 and TRBJ1-5; 7 of the junction bases match TRBD1. The CDR3 reads CASSETGAHNQPQHF. DNA sequence: TGCGCCAGCAGCGAAACAGGGGCCCACAATCAGCCCCAGCATTTT.